This entry lists 29 T cell receptor beta chains sequenced from one sample in a study of OX40 agonist ivuxolimab in advanced cancers. Clones were sequenced by immunoSEQ multiplex PCR, and TCRdb holds only the in-frame ones, with some missing. The data show some 100,000 clones, with over 85% seen just once and 0.79% held by the top ten. Sequenced here: CD4+ or CD8+ T cells sorted from blood, sampled in a trial of the OX40 agonist ivuxolimab. Source of these receptors: an adult with an advanced solid tumor such as melanoma, head and neck, liver or kidney cancer.

V is TRBV10-1 and J is TRBJ2-3, with a weak D call TRBD2 (7 bases). The CDR3 runs to 14 residues. V lost 7 bases, J lost 3 bases, and 14 bases lay in between. In germline, CDR1 is WNHNN, CDR2 SYGVQD (reference sequence). The CDR3 sequence: CASTSGGRTDTQYF. The CDR3 nucleotides are TGCGCCAGCACGTCGGGGGGCAGAACAGATACGCAGTATTTT.

The V call is TRBV18, the J call TRBJ2-1; no reliable D call. Trimming took off 3 bases at V and 8 bases at J, with 11 bases between the two ends. The CDR3 consists of 13 residues. Germline CDR1 KGHSH, CDR2 LQKENI. CDR3: CASSPSEGDEQFF. The CDR3 nucleotides read TGTGCCAGCTCACCCTCAGAAGGCGATGAGCAGTTCTTC.

The rearrangement uses TRBV7-6 and TRBJ2-1, with a tentative D call TRBD1 (6 bases). V was cut by 2 bases and J by 5 bases, with 13 bases left in between. Germline CDR1 SGHVS, CDR2 FNYEAQ. This CDR3 comprises 15 residues. CDR3 protein: CASSLQGWVNNEQFF. DNA for the CDR3: TGTGCCAGCAGCTTACAGGGGTGGGTTAACAATGAGCAGTTCTTC.

The CDR3 DNA follows: TGTGCCAGCAGTGATCAAGGAACTAAAGTCGATGGCTACACCTTC. The encoded protein is CASSDQGTKVDGYTF. The genes are TRBV2 and TRBJ1-2; no firm D call. Germline V CDR1 and CDR2: SNHLY, FYNNEI. This CDR3 is 15 amino acids long. Trimming removed 3 bases from V and 6 bases from J, with 17 bases in between. The full variable domain, its missing parts supplied by reference TRBV2 and TRBJ1-2, is EPEVTQTPSHQVTQMGQEVILRCVPISNHLYFYWYRQILGQKVEFLVSFYNNEISEKSEIFDDQFSVERPDGSNFTLKIRSTKLEDSAMYFCASSDQGTKVDGYTFGSGTRLTVV.

J is TRBJ2-7 and V is TRBV28; D perhaps matches TRBD2 (7 bases). V dropped 4 bases and J dropped 0 bases, with 13 bases sitting between them. The CDR3 is 15 amino acids. Germline values: CDR1 MDHEN, CDR2 SYDVKM. The CDR3 is CASSSQGGASYEQYF. CDR3 bases: TGTGCCAGCAGTTCTCAAGGGGGGGCCTCCTACGAGCAGTACTTC.

The V call is TRBV6-6, the J call TRBJ2-7; D is perhaps TRBD1 (6 bases). The V gene lost 4 bases and the J gene lost 2 bases, with 9 bases spanning the gap. CDR1 MNHNY and CDR2 SVGAGI come from the germline V gene (reference sequence). The CDR3 runs 13 residues. CDR3 DNA sequence: TGTGCCAGCAGTTCCGGGGACACCTACGAGCAGTACTTC. This encodes CASSSGDTYEQYF.

The chain employs TRBV5-1 and TRBJ1-2; D not certain. Trimming cost V 2 bases and J 6 bases, with 8 bases left between them. CDR3 length: 12 amino acids. CDR1 is SGHRS and CDR2 is YFSETQ in the germline V gene. DNA for the CDR3: TGCGCCAGCAGCTTCAATCGGGATGGCTACACCTTC. Translation gives CASSFNRDGYTF.

A single count supports this clone. The genes are TRBV28 and TRBJ1-5; TRBD1 might be the D (5 bases). Germline V gene sequence: CDR1 MDHEN, CDR2 SYDVKM. The CDR3 extends over 14 amino acids. Trimming stripped 3 bases from V and 0 bases from J, with 6 bases between. The CDR3 DNA is TGTGCCAGCAGTTTGACAGATAGCAATCAGCCCCAGCATTTT. This translates into CASSLTDSNQPQHF.

This chain links TRBV28 with TRBJ2-5; the match to TRBD1 covers 7 bases. CDR1 MDHEN and CDR2 SYDVKM come from the germline V gene. The CDR3 length is 14 residues. V shed 3 bases and J 5 bases; nucleotides not matched to a gene: 6. DNA of the CDR3: TGTGCCAGCAGTTTTAGTACAGGGGTTGAGACCCAGTACTTC. Residues: CASSFSTGVETQYF. The full variable domain, in which reference TRBV28 and TRBJ2-5 provide the parts outside the CDR3, is DVKVTQSSRYLVKRTGEKVFLECVQDMDHENMFWYRQDPGLGLRLIYFSYDVKMKEKGDIPEGYSVSREKKERFSLILESASTNQTSMYLCASSFSTGVETQYFGPGTRLLVL.

This chain links TRBV9 with TRBJ2-3; a weak D match, TRBD2 (5 bases). This CDR3 has 14 amino acids. From germline, CDR1 is SGDLS and CDR2 YYNGEE. V gave up 0 bases and J gave up 2 bases, with 7 bases separating them. DNA of the CDR3: TGTGCCAGCAGCGTAGTGGGAGTCACAGATACGCAGTATTTT. Translation: CASSVVGVTDTQYF. The whole variable domain, remainder taken from reference TRBV9 and TRBJ2-3, is DSGVTQTPKHLITATGQRVTLRCSPRSGDLSVYWYQQSLDQGLQFLIQYYNGEERAKGNILERFSAQQFPDLHSELNLSSLELGDSALYFCASSVVGVTDTQYFGPGTRLTVL.

The V call is TRBV5-1, the J call TRBJ2-3, with D possibly TRBD2 on 5 matching bases. V lost 0 bases, J lost 3 bases, and 11 bases lay in between. This CDR3 is built from 15 residues. Germline V gene sequence: CDR1 SGHRS, CDR2 YFSETQ. CDR3 in amino acids: CASSLEKGLTDTQYF. The CDR3 DNA is TGCGCCAGCAGCTTGGAGAAAGGACTGACAGATACGCAGTATTTT.

This clone was observed a few times. The V call is TRBV4-1, the J call TRBJ1-2; D gene ambiguous. This CDR3 has 12 residues. V lost 0 bases, J lost 5 bases, and 4 bases lay in between. Germline CDR1 reads MGHRA; CDR2 reads YSYEKL. The CDR3 nucleotides read TGCGCCAGCAGCCAAGACCTATATGGCTACACCTTC. Encoded protein: CASSQDLYGYTF.

Only one count was recorded for this clone. The gene calls are TRBV19 and TRBJ1-5; D gene ambiguous. Looked up from germline, CDR1 is LNHDA and CDR2 is SQIVND (reference sequence). V was cut by 4 bases and J by 2 bases, with 9 bases left in between. The CDR3 extends over 14 amino acids. CDR3 protein: CASSRAAGNQPQHF. The CDR3 DNA reads as TGTGCCAGTAGTAGGGCAGCGGGCAATCAGCCCCAGCATTTT.

This chain links TRBV27 with TRBJ2-7, with D possibly being TRBD2 (7 bases). The CDR3 covers 11 residues. Germline V lookup: CDR1 MNHEY, CDR2 SMNVEV (reference sequence). DNA of the CDR3: TGTGTTTTACGGGGGGCCCACGAGCAGTACTTC. Its translation: CVLRGAHEQYF.

The genes are TRBV9 and TRBJ1-2; no clear D gene. V lost 4 bases, J lost 4 bases, and 20 bases lay in between. Germline V lookup: CDR1 SGDLS, CDR2 YYNGEE. The CDR3 loop spans 16 amino acids. CDR3 sequence: CASSPRQRDGPYGYTF. CDR3 DNA sequence: TGTGCCAGCAGCCCACGACAAAGGGATGGGCCCTATGGCTACACCTTC.

The chain uses TRBV28 and TRBJ1-5; no clear D gene. CDR1 is MDHEN, CDR2 SYDVKM, per germline. This CDR3 is 14 amino acids long. V lost 8 bases and J lost 0, with 11 bases in between. The CDR3 here is CASLRLYSNQPQHF. DNA of the CDR3: TGTGCCAGCTTACGACTTTATAGCAATCAGCCCCAGCATTTT.

CDR3 in amino acids: CASSPRQGDGYTF. The CDR3 DNA reads TGTGCCAGTAGTCCCCGGCAGGGCGATGGCTACACCTTC. This rearrangement joins TRBV19 to TRBJ1-2; tentative D call: TRBD1 (5 bases). The V gene lost 5 bases and the J gene lost 6 bases, with 13 bases spanning the gap. The CDR3 runs to 13 residues. Germline V gives CDR1 LNHDA, CDR2 SQIVND (reference sequence).

The CDR3 spells CSVTTGGRSSGRSTDTQYF. In DNA, the CDR3 is TGCAGCGTTACAACCGGGGGGAGGTCCAGCGGCAGAAGCACAGATACGCAGTATTTT. The rearrangement uses TRBV29-1 and TRBJ2-3; 7 bases match TRBD2. Germline trimming cut 5 bases from V and 0 bases from J; bases unmatched to any gene: 20. The CDR3 sequence is 19 residues long. Germline V lookup: CDR1 SQVTM, CDR2 ANQGSEA.

V is TRBV7-2 and J is TRBJ2-1, with TRBD2 matching over 14 bases. Germline-derived CDR1 and CDR2 are SGHTA and FQGNSA. This CDR3 is 16 amino acids long. The junction had 1 base not matched to a gene; V was cut back by 0 bases and J by 6 bases. CDR3 loop: CASSLAGTSGGNEQFF. DNA for the CDR3: TGTGCCAGCAGCTTAGCCGGGACTAGCGGGGGCAATGAGCAGTTCTTC. Supplemented by reference TRBV7-2 and TRBJ2-1, the full variable domain reads GAGVSQSPSNKVTEKGKDVELRCDPISGHTALYWYRQSLGQGLEFLIYFQGNSAPDKSGLPSDRFSAERTGGSVSTLTIQRTQQEDSAVYLCASSLAGTSGGNEQFFGPGTRLTVL.

The V gene is TRBV27, the J gene TRBJ2-1, with 8 bases that match TRBD1. Germline CDR1 is MNHEY and CDR2 is SMNVEV (reference sequence). CDR3 length: 14 amino acids. Trimming took 6 bases from V and 5 from J; bases not matched to a gene: 6. CDR3 region: CASRQGAHNNEQFF. As DNA, the CDR3 is TGTGCCAGCAGGCAGGGGGCCCACAACAATGAGCAGTTCTTC.

The chain is built from TRBV18 and TRBJ2-5, with 8 bases aligning to TRBD1. Germline V gene lookup returns CDR1 KGHSH and CDR2 LQKENI. Trimming at V came to 2 bases and at J to 8 bases, leaving 7 bases not matched to a gene. The CDR3 extends over 14 amino acids. This CDR3 reads CASSPIQQGATQYF. In DNA form, the CDR3 reads TGTGCCAGCTCACCAATCCAGCAGGGGGCAACCCAGTACTTC.

The chain couples TRBV28 to TRBJ2-7, with TRBD1 identical over 8 bases. The length of the CDR3 is 14 residues. Germline values: CDR1 MDHEN, CDR2 SYDVKM. J gave up 7 bases and V 3 bases, and 8 bases lay outside the gene matches. Here the CDR3 DNA reads TGTGCCAGCAGTTTTCCCCGGGACAGGATTGAGCAGTACTTC. This gives the protein CASSFPRDRIEQYF.

Regarding this clone: This CDR3 is also generated by other DNA sequences in the sample. This chain links TRBV7-8 with TRBJ2-7, with D unclear. V gave up 5 bases and J gave up 7 bases, with 12 bases separating them. CDR1 and CDR2 from the germline V gene are SGHVS and FQNEAQ. The CDR3 covers 12 residues. The CDR3 DNA is TGTGCCAGCAGCCCCCCCCGCGGAGAGCAGTACTTC. It specifies CASSPPRGEQYF.

V gene TRBV19 combines with J gene TRBJ2-1, with D possibly being TRBD1 (6 bases). The CDR3 totals 14 residues. The V end was cut by 4 bases, the J end by 5 bases, with 12 bases between. Germline lookup yields CDR1 LNHDA and CDR2 SQIVND (reference sequence). The CDR3 DNA reads as TGTGCCAGTAGTACCTCCAGGGGAAACAATGAGCAGTTCTTC. The encoded protein is CASSTSRGNNEQFF.

The chain couples TRBV19 to TRBJ1-5; tentative D call: TRBD1 (5 bases). Germline V gene data show CDR1 as LNHDA and CDR2 as SQIVND (reference sequence). Trimming took off 6 bases at V and 4 bases at J, with 7 bases between the two ends. CDR3 length: 12 amino acids. The CDR3 nucleotides read TGTGCCAGTAGAGACAGAAATCAGCCCCAGCATTTT. This gives the protein CASRDRNQPQHF.

V is TRBV19 and J is TRBJ1-1; no firm D call. V was cut by 6 bases and J by 1 base, with 18 bases left in between. Germline CDR1 and CDR2: LNHDA and SQIVND (reference sequence). The CDR3 consists of 16 residues. The CDR3 DNA is TGTGCCAGTAGATCCTTCCTCCGGGTGGGGAACACTGAAGCTTTCTTT. This translates into CASRSFLRVGNTEAFF.

The chain combines TRBV7-8 with TRBJ2-3; D is possibly TRBD2 (5 bases). Germline V gene data show CDR1 as SGHVS and CDR2 as FQNEAQ. CDR3 size: 15 residues. V was clipped by 2 bases and J by 3 bases, with 12 bases between them. The CDR3 DNA sequence: TGTGCCAGCAGCTTAACGGTAGCGAGTACAGATACGCAGTATTTT. This translates into CASSLTVASTDTQYF.

The gene calls are TRBV7-8 and TRBJ1-2, with D possibly TRBD1 on 5 matching bases. Germline V gene sequence: CDR1 SGHVS, CDR2 FQNEAQ. This CDR3 spans 16 amino acids. Trimming stripped 4 bases from V and 0 bases from J, with 15 bases between. The CDR3 loop is CASSYTRTLTNYGYTF. The CDR3 DNA follows: TGTGCCAGCAGCTACACCCGGACACTAACTAACTATGGCTACACCTTC.

The chain has TRBV5-1 and TRBJ2-4; 7 nucleotides align to TRBD1. Germline assignment: CDR1 SGHRS and CDR2 YFSETQ. The length of the CDR3 is 14 residues. J gave up 5 bases and V 4 bases, and 6 bases lay outside the gene matches. The CDR3 coding sequence is TGCGCCAGCAGCCTCCGGACAGGAGAAAACATTCAGTACTTC. It translates to CASSLRTGENIQYF.